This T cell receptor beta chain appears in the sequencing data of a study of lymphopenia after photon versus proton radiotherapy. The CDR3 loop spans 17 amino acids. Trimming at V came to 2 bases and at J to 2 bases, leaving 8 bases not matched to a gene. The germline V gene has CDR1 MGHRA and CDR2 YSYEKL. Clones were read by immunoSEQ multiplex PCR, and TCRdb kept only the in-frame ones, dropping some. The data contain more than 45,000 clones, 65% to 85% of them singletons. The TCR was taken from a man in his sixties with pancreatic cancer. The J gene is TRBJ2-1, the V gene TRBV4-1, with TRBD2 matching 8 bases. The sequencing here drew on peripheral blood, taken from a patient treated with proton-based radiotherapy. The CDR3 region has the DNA TGCGCCAGCAGCCAAAACCCTGGACTAGCTGCCTACAATGAGCAGTTCTTC. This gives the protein CASSQNPGLAAYNEQFF.